The rows below give T cell receptor beta chains drawn from one sample of a study of a mutant IDH1 vaccine in newly diagnosed glioma. These receptors' targets are unknown. Clones were sequenced by immunoSEQ multiplex PCR, and TCRdb holds only the in-frame ones, with some missing. The data contain about 65,000 clones, approximately 84% of them singletons. Sample: PBMCs, taken from a glioma patient whose treatment included an IDH1 peptide vaccine. The origin of the receptors is a man aged 25-45 years with glioma. Each CDR3 is given with its conserved first and last residue. The order of the fields is V gene, D gene, J gene, clone size, CDR3 protein, CDR3 DNA. A D gene is named only where the DNA matches it firmly. Size values are once, few and many counts, or a class for expanded clones, and some rows have none.

v_call: TRBV6-5
d_call: -
j_call: TRBJ2-1
clone_size: -
cdr3_aa: CASSYSTGGWKQFF
cdr3_nt: TGTGCCAGCAGTTACTCGACTGGGGGCTGGAAGCAGTTCTTC

v_call: TRBV6-1
d_call: -
j_call: TRBJ2-3
clone_size: once
cdr3_aa: CASRRTASTDTQYF
cdr3_nt: TGTGCCAGCAGACGGACGGCTAGCACAGATACGCAGTATTTT

v_call: TRBV25-1
d_call: TRBD1
j_call: TRBJ1-2
clone_size: -
cdr3_aa: CASSEYDRGYGYTF
cdr3_nt: TGTGCCAGCAGTGAATATGACAGGGGCTATGGCTACACCTTC

v_call: TRBV7-6
d_call: -
j_call: TRBJ1-3
clone_size: -
cdr3_aa: CASSLTGLGFSGNTIYF
cdr3_nt: TGTGCCAGCAGCTTAACCGGGCTGGGGTTCTCGGGAAACACCATATATTTT

v_call: TRBV7-9
d_call: -
j_call: TRBJ2-7
clone_size: -
cdr3_aa: CASSSPGRSYGQYF
cdr3_nt: TGTGCCAGCAGCTCCCCCGGGCGGTCCTACGGGCAGTACTTC

v_call: TRBV4-1
d_call: TRBD1
j_call: TRBJ1-5
clone_size: -
cdr3_aa: CASSQPTGGLRNQPQHF
cdr3_nt: TGCGCCAGCAGCCAGCCCACAGGGGGCCTCAGGAATCAGCCCCAGCATTTT

v_call: TRBV29-1
d_call: -
j_call: TRBJ2-1
clone_size: few
cdr3_aa: CSVGMGPSSYNEQFF
cdr3_nt: TGCAGCGTTGGAATGGGGCCTAGCTCCTACAATGAGCAGTTCTTC

v_call: TRBV4-1
d_call: TRBD2
j_call: TRBJ2-7
clone_size: -
cdr3_aa: CASSRPGTTSFAQYF
cdr3_nt: TGCGCCAGCAGCCGTCCCGGGACTACGTCCTTCGCGCAGTACTTC

v_call: TRBV18
d_call: -
j_call: TRBJ2-2
clone_size: -
cdr3_aa: CASSPLQSGDQNTGELFF
cdr3_nt: TGTGCCAGCTCACCACTCCAATCAGGGGACCAGAACACCGGGGAGCTGTTTTTT

v_call: TRBV5-1
d_call: -
j_call: TRBJ1-1
clone_size: few
cdr3_aa: CASSGQRTGEAFF
cdr3_nt: TGCGCCAGCAGCGGCCAGCGGACGGGAGAAGCTTTCTTT

v_call: TRBV5-1
d_call: -
j_call: TRBJ2-3
clone_size: -
cdr3_aa: CASSRERTDTQYF
cdr3_nt: TGCGCCAGCAGCCGGGAACGCACAGATACGCAGTATTTT

v_call: TRBV28
d_call: TRBD1
j_call: TRBJ2-6
clone_size: once
cdr3_aa: CASRPNRGLANVLTF
cdr3_nt: TGTGCCAGCAGGCCGAACAGGGGGTTGGCCAACGTCCTGACTTTC

v_call: TRBV7-8
d_call: -
j_call: TRBJ1-5
clone_size: once
cdr3_aa: CASSVKGGDQPQHF
cdr3_nt: TGTGCCAGCAGCGTCAAGGGGGGGGATCAGCCCCAGCATTTT

v_call: TRBV19
d_call: TRBD2
j_call: TRBJ2-3
clone_size: few
cdr3_aa: CASSRSGGADTQYF
cdr3_nt: TGTGCCAGTAGCCGTTCGGGAGGGGCAGATACGCAGTATTTT

v_call: TRBV6-4
d_call: -
j_call: TRBJ2-3
clone_size: -
cdr3_aa: CASSDTGSSTDTQYF
cdr3_nt: TGTGCCAGCAGTGACACAGGATCTAGCACAGATACGCAGTATTTT

v_call: TRBV28
d_call: -
j_call: TRBJ1-2
clone_size: -
cdr3_aa: CASSLDDRPNGYTF
cdr3_nt: TGTGCCAGCAGTTTGGACGACAGACCAAACGGCTACACCTTC

v_call: TRBV11-2
d_call: -
j_call: TRBJ2-7
clone_size: -
cdr3_aa: CASPSQEEQYF
cdr3_nt: TGTGCCAGCCCGTCTCAAGAGGAGCAGTACTTC

v_call: TRBV7-2
d_call: -
j_call: TRBJ1-6
clone_size: once
cdr3_aa: CASSPRGAGNSPLHF
cdr3_nt: TGTGCCAGCAGCCCTCGTGGGGCGGGGAATTCACCCCTCCACTTT

v_call: TRBV7-8
d_call: -
j_call: TRBJ1-6
clone_size: -
cdr3_aa: CASSQDSILHF
cdr3_nt: TGTGCCAGCAGCCAGGACAGTATCCTCCACTTT

v_call: TRBV6-5
d_call: TRBD1
j_call: TRBJ1-1
clone_size: -
cdr3_aa: CASSRDRTNTEAFF
cdr3_nt: TGTGCCAGCAGTCGGGACAGGACGAACACTGAAGCTTTCTTT

v_call: TRBV2
d_call: TRBD1
j_call: TRBJ1-1
clone_size: -
cdr3_aa: CASRPDRGRLGTEAFF
cdr3_nt: TGTGCCAGCAGACCCGACAGGGGGCGTTTAGGCACTGAAGCTTTCTTT

v_call: TRBV4-1
d_call: TRBD1
j_call: TRBJ1-1
clone_size: few
cdr3_aa: CASSQDQSGGAVYAFF
cdr3_nt: TGCGCCAGCAGCCAAGACCAGTCAGGGGGCGCGGTGTATGCTTTCTTT

v_call: TRBV10-2
d_call: -
j_call: TRBJ2-4
clone_size: -
cdr3_aa: CASSDPPVSKNIQYF
cdr3_nt: TGCGCCAGCAGTGACCCCCCGGTGTCCAAAAACATTCAGTACTTC

v_call: TRBV5-4
d_call: -
j_call: TRBJ1-2
clone_size: -
cdr3_aa: CASTRGGFTDYTF
cdr3_nt: TGTGCCAGCACCCGCGGGGGCTTTACTGACTACACCTTC

v_call: TRBV4-1
d_call: TRBD1
j_call: TRBJ2-7
clone_size: once
cdr3_aa: CASRRQGRSYEQYF
cdr3_nt: TGCGCCAGCAGGAGACAGGGTAGGTCCTACGAGCAGTACTTC

v_call: TRBV4-1
d_call: -
j_call: TRBJ2-7
clone_size: -
cdr3_aa: CASSLRETYEQYF
cdr3_nt: TGCGCCAGCAGCCTCAGGGAAACCTACGAGCAGTACTTC

v_call: TRBV10-2
d_call: -
j_call: TRBJ1-5
clone_size: -
cdr3_aa: CASSGTVLTRGEPQHF
cdr3_nt: TGCGCCAGCAGCGGGACCGTTCTAACTCGGGGGGAGCCCCAGCATTTT

v_call: TRBV6-1
d_call: -
j_call: TRBJ2-1
clone_size: -
cdr3_aa: CASLGPYNEQFF
cdr3_nt: TGTGCCAGCCTGGGGCCCTACAATGAGCAGTTCTTC

v_call: TRBV27
d_call: -
j_call: TRBJ1-6
clone_size: -
cdr3_aa: CASSLSAGHNSPLHF
cdr3_nt: TGTGCCAGCAGTTTATCGGCGGGACATAATTCACCCCTCCACTTT

v_call: TRBV4-1
d_call: -
j_call: TRBJ1-5
clone_size: -
cdr3_aa: CASSQDGVSGYSNQPQHF
cdr3_nt: TGCGCCAGCAGCCAAGATGGGGTTTCGGGATATAGCAATCAGCCCCAGCATTTT

v_call: TRBV19
d_call: -
j_call: TRBJ1-2
clone_size: -
cdr3_aa: CASTATQGAHYGYTF
cdr3_nt: TGTGCCAGTACTGCAACTCAGGGAGCCCACTATGGCTACACCTTC

v_call: TRBV6-5
d_call: -
j_call: TRBJ2-7
clone_size: -
cdr3_aa: CASMKGVGEQYF
cdr3_nt: TGTGCCAGCATGAAAGGGGTGGGGGAGCAGTACTTC

v_call: TRBV6-5
d_call: -
j_call: TRBJ1-3
clone_size: -
cdr3_aa: CASSWGAPGNTIYF
cdr3_nt: TGTGCCAGCAGCTGGGGGGCGCCGGGAAACACCATATATTTT

v_call: TRBV4-1
d_call: -
j_call: TRBJ1-4
clone_size: -
cdr3_aa: CASSQDGGQQENEKLFF
cdr3_nt: TGCGCCAGCAGCCAAGATGGGGGCCAACAGGAGAATGAAAAACTGTTTTTT

v_call: TRBV6-5
d_call: -
j_call: TRBJ2-2
clone_size: -
cdr3_aa: CASNRKVSNTGELFF
cdr3_nt: TGTGCCAGCAACCGGAAAGTATCGAACACCGGGGAGCTGTTTTTT

v_call: TRBV20-1
d_call: -
j_call: TRBJ2-7
clone_size: -
cdr3_aa: CSARDYYEQYF
cdr3_nt: TGCAGTGCTAGAGACTACTACGAGCAGTACTTC

v_call: TRBV4-2
d_call: -
j_call: TRBJ1-2
clone_size: once
cdr3_aa: CASSQEAASQGYTF
cdr3_nt: TGTGCCAGCAGCCAAGAGGCGGCTAGTCAAGGCTACACCTTC

v_call: TRBV29-1
d_call: -
j_call: TRBJ2-1
clone_size: -
cdr3_aa: CSLGRGDQGGQFF
cdr3_nt: TGCAGCCTAGGCAGGGGCGATCAGGGCGGGCAGTTCTTC

v_call: TRBV11-2
d_call: -
j_call: TRBJ2-1
clone_size: -
cdr3_aa: CASSLAPGTPFF
cdr3_nt: TGTGCCAGCAGCTTGGCCCCCGGGACACCGTTCTTC

v_call: TRBV20-1
d_call: -
j_call: TRBJ1-2
clone_size: -
cdr3_aa: CSASGAYGYTF
cdr3_nt: TGCAGTGCTAGCGGAGCTTATGGCTACACCTTC

v_call: TRBV6-1
d_call: -
j_call: TRBJ1-1
clone_size: few
cdr3_aa: CASSEPGSPRGIEAFF
cdr3_nt: TGTGCCAGCAGTGAACCCGGCAGCCCTAGAGGTATTGAAGCTTTCTTT

v_call: TRBV29-1
d_call: TRBD2
j_call: TRBJ2-1
clone_size: -
cdr3_aa: CRVSGLDNEQFF
cdr3_nt: TGCAGGGTGAGCGGACTAGACAATGAGCAGTTCTTC